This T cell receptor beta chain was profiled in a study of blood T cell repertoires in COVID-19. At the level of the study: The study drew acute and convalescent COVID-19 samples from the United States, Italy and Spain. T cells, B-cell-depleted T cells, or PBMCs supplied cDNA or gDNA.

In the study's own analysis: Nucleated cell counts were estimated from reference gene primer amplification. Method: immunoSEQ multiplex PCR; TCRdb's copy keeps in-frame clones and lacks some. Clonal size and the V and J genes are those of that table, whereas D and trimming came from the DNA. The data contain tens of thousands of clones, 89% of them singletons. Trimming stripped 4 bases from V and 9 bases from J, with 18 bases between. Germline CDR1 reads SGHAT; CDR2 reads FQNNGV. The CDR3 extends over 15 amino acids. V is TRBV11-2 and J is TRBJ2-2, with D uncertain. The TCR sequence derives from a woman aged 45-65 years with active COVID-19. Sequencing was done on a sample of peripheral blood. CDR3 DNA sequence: TGTGCCAGCAGCTCCATCGACACCTCACTGAGGGAGCTGTTTTTT. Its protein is CASSSIDTSLRELFF.